One and the same sample provided the 20 T cell receptor beta chains below, sequenced in a study of human T cells and chemical hapten exposure. Regarding time point: patch test 3, about 24 weeks after DPC sensitization. Treatment denoted: therapeutic diphenylcyclopropenone sensitization with weekly scalp DPC. One entry per CDR3 protein, called by TCRdb with MiXCR from the RACE reads. The top ten hold approximately 3% of the sample, which has 100,000 to 120,000 distinct CDR3 sequences, about 34% seen once. The input for sequencing was whole blood, taken in connection with sensitization to the hapten diphenylcyclopropenone (DPC). Receptor source: a middle-aged man with alopecia areata. Some clones in this sample may be carry-over from other donors' samples.

The rearrangement joins TRBV29-1 to TRBJ1-4, with D perhaps TRBD1 (5 bases). Germline loops: CDR1 SQVTM, CDR2 ANQGSEA. CDR3 length: 12 amino acids. The V gene lost 7 bases and the J gene lost 7 bases, with 13 bases spanning the gap. The CDR3 here is CSAETGPEKLFF. The CDR3, as DNA: TGCAGCGCCGAGACGGGACCTGAAAAACTGTTTTTT.

This clonotype was picked up a small number of times. V is TRBV20-1 and J is TRBJ2-7; 10 bases map to TRBD2. The V gene end was trimmed by 6 bases and the J gene end by 2 bases; junction bases not matched to a gene: 10. The CDR3 has 15 residues. From germline, CDR1 is DFQATT and CDR2 SNEGSKA (reference sequence). CDR3 in DNA: TGCAGTGCCCTTGAATCTACTAGCGGGACCTACGAGCAGTACGTC. Encoded protein: CSALESTSGTYEQYV.

This chain joins TRBV3-1 and TRBJ2-3; D gene ambiguous. V lost 6 bases and J lost 5, with 12 bases in between. Germline values: CDR1 LGHDT, CDR2 YNNKEL (reference sequence). The CDR3 sequence is 13 residues long. The DNA of the CDR3 is TGTGCCAGCAGTCCTACAAGAGTAGATACGCAGTATTTT. It is translated as CASSPTRVDTQYF.

This clonotype was observed a handful of times. The chain is built from TRBV6-5 and TRBJ1-1; D call uncertain. With 5 bases removed from V and 5 bases from J, the gap between germline ends came to 9 bases. Looked up from germline, CDR1 is MNHEY and CDR2 is SVGAGI. The CDR3 has 12 residues. The CDR3 sequence is CASSRLGTEAFF. CDR3 nucleotide sequence: TGTGCCAGCAGTCGCTTGGGAACTGAAGCTTTCTTT.

In its sample, this clonotype was seen many times. The chain combines TRBV5-1 with TRBJ2-5, with D perhaps TRBD2 (5 bases). Germline V gives CDR1 SGHRS, CDR2 YFSETQ. The CDR3 extends over 15 amino acids. The ends were cut back, 0 bases at V and 3 bases at J, with 12 bases in the middle. The CDR3, as DNA: TGCGCCAGCAGCTTGGTAAGCGGAGCGGAAGAGACCCAGTACTTC. It is translated as CASSLVSGAEETQYF. The full variable domain, with the rest looked up from reference TRBV5-1 and TRBJ2-5, is KAGVTQTPRYLIKTRGQQVTLSCSPISGHRSVSWYQQTPGQGLQFLFEYFSETQRNKGNFPGRFSGRQFSNSRSEMNVSTLELGDSALYLCASSLVSGAEETQYFGPGTRLLVL.

This chain uses TRBV12-3 or TRBV12-4 with TRBJ1-5, with D perhaps TRBD1 (6 bases). The CDR3 totals 13 residues. Trimming shortened V by 6 bases and J by 9 bases, and 15 bases separated the two germline ends. The DNA of the CDR3 is TGTGCCAGCAGAACAGGGACGGGCGGGCCCCAGCATTTT. Protein: CASRTGTGGPQHF.

This chain links TRBV5-1 with TRBJ2-3, with a possible D match to TRBD2 (6 bases). Germline V gene lookup returns CDR1 SGHRS and CDR2 YFSETQ. Trimming left V 5 bases short and J 2 bases short, with 30 bases between. The length of the CDR3 is 20 residues. CDR3 in DNA: TGCGCCAGCAGACAGTTCTTTGGGCGCGGGGCGGGCGGAAACACAGATACGCAGTATTTT. Protein: CASRQFFGRGAGGNTDTQYF.

The rearrangement uses TRBV6-2 or TRBV6-3 and TRBJ2-6, with no clear D. This CDR3 contains 15 residues. The germline V gene has CDR1 MNHEY and CDR2 SVGEGT. The V end was cut by 2 bases, the J end by 2 bases, with 7 bases between. CDR3: CASSYGSTGANVLTF. The DNA of the CDR3 is TGTGCCAGCAGTTACGGTTCTACTGGGGCCAACGTCCTGACTTTC.

The chain couples TRBV5-1 to TRBJ2-3, with a tentative D call TRBD2 (5 bases). Germline values: CDR1 SGHRS, CDR2 YFSETQ. This CDR3 is 15 amino acids long. V lost 4 bases and J 0 bases, leaving 12 bases between the germline ends. As DNA, the CDR3 is TGCGCCAGCAGCCCGGCCGAGGGAAGCACAGATACGCAGTATTTT. Amino acid sequence: CASSPAEGSTDTQYF.

The chain recombines TRBV12-3 or TRBV12-4 with TRBJ2-1; D is unresolved. The CDR3 extends over 15 amino acids. Trimming shortened V by 1 base and J by 0 bases, and 7 bases separated the two germline ends. The CDR3 loop reads CASSLDGSSYNEQFF. CDR3 sequence (DNA): TGTGCCAGCAGTTTAGACGGCAGCTCCTACAATGAGCAGTTCTTC.

This clonotype was found a few times. The V call is TRBV3-1, the J call TRBJ2-1, with 10 bases that match TRBD2. The V segment lost 3 bases and the J segment 4 bases; nucleotides outside the gene matches: 9. The CDR3 has 17 residues. Germline V gene data show CDR1 as LGHDT and CDR2 as YNNKEL (reference sequence). Here the CDR3 reads CASSHLGSGREYNEQFF. The CDR3 bases are TGTGCCAGCAGCCATCTTGGAAGCGGGAGGGAATACAATGAGCAGTTCTTC.

The gene calls are TRBV7-9 and TRBJ2-5, with 11 nucleotides matching TRBD2. The trim removed 2 bases at V and 1 base at J, leaving 3 bases unmatched. There are 16 residues in the CDR3. CDR1 is SEHNR, CDR2 FQNEAQ, per germline (reference sequence). CDR3 amino acids: CASSLIAGGFQETQYF. CDR3 coding DNA: TGTGCCAGCAGCTTAATAGCGGGAGGGTTCCAAGAGACCCAGTACTTC.

V gene TRBV5-1 combines with J gene TRBJ1-1; 8 positions match TRBD1. The CDR3 runs to 13 residues. The V and J ends lost 7 bases and 3 bases, in that order; junction bases with no gene match: 5. Germline-derived CDR1 and CDR2 are SGHRS and YFSETQ. CDR3 nucleotide sequence: TGCGCCAGCGGACCGGGACAGGACACTGAAGCTTTCTTT. Translated: CASGPGQDTEAFF.

This clonotype appeared a single time. The chain recombines TRBV7-2 with TRBJ2-3, with 11 bases that match TRBD2. Trimming took 5 bases from V and 4 from J; bases not matched to a gene: 11. Germline assignment: CDR1 SGHTA and CDR2 FQGNSA. CDR3 length: 17 residues. DNA for the CDR3: TGTGCCAGCAGCCGACTAGCGGGGCCAGGTAGCGCAGATACGCAGTATTTT. Amino acids: CASSRLAGPGSADTQYF.

This clonotype turned up a few times. Here the CDR3 DNA reads TGCAGCCTTCGGGATTCCGCTAGCACAGATACGCAGTATTTT. It encodes CSLRDSASTDTQYF. This chain joins TRBV29-1 and TRBJ2-3; a weak D match, TRBD2 (5 bases). Germline CDR1 and CDR2: SQVTM and ANQGSEA. The CDR3 is made up of 14 amino acids. The V gene lost 8 bases and the J gene lost 0 bases, with 15 bases spanning the gap.

The chain recombines TRBV28 with TRBJ2-3; 8 nucleotides match TRBD2. Per germline, CDR1 MDHEN and CDR2 SYDVKM. The CDR3 sequence is 16 residues long. The J segment lost 2 bases and the V segment lost 3 bases, leaving 7 bases of the junction unmatched. The chain's CDR3 is CASSFPGLADTDTQYF. CDR3 DNA sequence: TGTGCCAGCAGTTTCCCCGGACTAGCTGACACAGATACGCAGTATTTT.

This clonotype was seen a handful of times. The rearrangement joins TRBV30 to TRBJ2-1; D ambiguous. Germline CDR1 reads GTSNPN; CDR2 reads SVGIG (reference sequence). Trimming removed 3 bases from V and 0 bases from J, with 6 bases in between. The CDR3 contains 13 residues. The CDR3 nucleotides are TGTGCCTGGAGAAGGAGCTCCTACAATGAGCAGTTCTTC. It yields the protein CAWRRSSYNEQFF.

CDR3 nucleotide sequence: TGTGCCCACGACCCGCCGAGGACAGGGGGCGTAGAGGAAAAACTGTTTTTT. It encodes CAHDPPRTGGVEEKLFF. The chain employs TRBV6-5 and TRBJ1-4, with 11 bases identical to TRBD1. Germline V lookup: CDR1 MNHEY, CDR2 SVGAGI. Trimming cost V 11 bases and J 8 bases; bases outside gene matches: 19. The CDR3 length is 17 residues.

This chain links TRBV20-1 with TRBJ2-2; D might be TRBD2 (5 bases). The V gene's germline CDR1 is DFQATT and CDR2 SNEGSKA (reference sequence). This CDR3 spans 12 amino acids. The V gene lost 6 bases and the J gene lost 6 bases, with 11 bases spanning the gap. The CDR3 sequence is CSALVAAGELFF. CDR3 DNA sequence: TGCAGTGCACTAGTTGCGGCCGGGGAGCTGTTTTTT.

This chain uses TRBV5-1 with TRBJ2-5, with 9 nucleotides matching TRBD1. Germline assignment: CDR1 SGHRS and CDR2 YFSETQ. V lost 4 bases to trimming and J lost 2 bases; unmatched junction nucleotides: 6. The CDR3 spans 15 residues. The CDR3 here is CASSTGQGTQETQYF. The DNA for the CDR3 is TGCGCCAGCAGCACCGGACAGGGGACTCAAGAGACCCAGTACTTC.